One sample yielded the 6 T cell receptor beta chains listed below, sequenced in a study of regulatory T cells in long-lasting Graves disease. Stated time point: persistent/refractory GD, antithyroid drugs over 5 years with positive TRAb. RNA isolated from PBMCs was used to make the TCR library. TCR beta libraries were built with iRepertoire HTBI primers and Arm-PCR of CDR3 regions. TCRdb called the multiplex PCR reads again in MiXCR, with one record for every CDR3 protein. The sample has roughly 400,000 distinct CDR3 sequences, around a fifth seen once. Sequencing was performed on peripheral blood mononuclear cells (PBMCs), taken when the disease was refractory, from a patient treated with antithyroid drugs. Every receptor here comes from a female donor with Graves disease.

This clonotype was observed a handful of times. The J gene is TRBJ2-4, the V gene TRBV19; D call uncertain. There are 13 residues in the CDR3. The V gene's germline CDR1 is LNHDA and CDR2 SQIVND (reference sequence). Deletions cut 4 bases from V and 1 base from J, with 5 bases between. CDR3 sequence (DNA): TGTGCCAGTAGTAATGGGGCCAAAAACATTCAGTACTTC. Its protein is CASSNGAKNIQYF.

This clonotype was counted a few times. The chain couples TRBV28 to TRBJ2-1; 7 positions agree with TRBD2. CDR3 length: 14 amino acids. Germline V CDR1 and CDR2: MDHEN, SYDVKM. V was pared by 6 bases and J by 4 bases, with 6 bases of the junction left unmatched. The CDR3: CASSRGRRYNEQFF. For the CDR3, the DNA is TGTGCCAGCAGCCGCGGGAGACGGTACAATGAGCAGTTCTTC.

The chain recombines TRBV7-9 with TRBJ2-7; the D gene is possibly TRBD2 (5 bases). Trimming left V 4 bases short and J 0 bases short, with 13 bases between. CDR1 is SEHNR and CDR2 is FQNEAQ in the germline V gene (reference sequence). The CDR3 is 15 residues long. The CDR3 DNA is TGTGCCAGCAGCTCCAGCGGCGAGCTCTCCTACGAGCAGTACTTC. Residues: CASSSSGELSYEQYF.

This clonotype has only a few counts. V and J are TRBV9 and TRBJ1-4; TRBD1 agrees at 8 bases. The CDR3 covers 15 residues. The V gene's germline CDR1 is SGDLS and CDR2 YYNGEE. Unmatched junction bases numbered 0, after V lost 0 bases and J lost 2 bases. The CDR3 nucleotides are TGTGCCAGCAGCGTAGACAGGGGGACTAATGAAAAACTGTTTTTT. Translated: CASSVDRGTNEKLFF.

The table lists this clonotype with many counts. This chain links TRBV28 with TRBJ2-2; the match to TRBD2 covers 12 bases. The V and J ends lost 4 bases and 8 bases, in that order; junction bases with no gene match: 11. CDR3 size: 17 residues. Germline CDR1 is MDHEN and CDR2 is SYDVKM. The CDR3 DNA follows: TGTGCCAGCAGTTCCTTTCTAGCGGGAGGGCCGGGAGGGGAGCTGTTTTTT. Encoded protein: CASSSFLAGGPGGELFF.

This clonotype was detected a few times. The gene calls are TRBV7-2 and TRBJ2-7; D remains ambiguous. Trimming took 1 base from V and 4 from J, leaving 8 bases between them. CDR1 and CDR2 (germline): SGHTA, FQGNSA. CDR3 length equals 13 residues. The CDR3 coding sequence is TGTGCCAGCAGCTTAGGGCCGAGATACGAGCAGTACTTC. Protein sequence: CASSLGPRYEQYF.